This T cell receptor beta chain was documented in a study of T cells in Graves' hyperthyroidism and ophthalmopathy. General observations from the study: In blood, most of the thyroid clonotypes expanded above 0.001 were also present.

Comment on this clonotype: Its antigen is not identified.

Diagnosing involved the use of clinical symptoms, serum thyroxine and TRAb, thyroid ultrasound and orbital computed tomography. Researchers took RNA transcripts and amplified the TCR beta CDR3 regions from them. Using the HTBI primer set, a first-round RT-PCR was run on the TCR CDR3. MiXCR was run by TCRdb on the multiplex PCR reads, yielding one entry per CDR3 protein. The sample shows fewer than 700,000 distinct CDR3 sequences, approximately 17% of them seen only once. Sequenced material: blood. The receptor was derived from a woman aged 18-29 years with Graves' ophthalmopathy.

Written as DNA, the CDR3 is TGTGCCAGCAGCCAAGATTTTCAGGGAAATCAGCCCCAGCATTTT. Translation gives CASSQDFQGNQPQHF. The chain has TRBV4-2 and TRBJ1-5; a weak D match, TRBD1 (5 bases). The V end lost 0 bases, the J end lost 4 bases, and 10 bases lay between the germline ends. Germline V gene data show CDR1 as LGHNA and CDR2 as YNFKEQ. CDR3 length: 15 amino acids.